Listed here are 11 T cell receptor beta chains from one sample, sequenced in a study of identical twins. TCRdb re-called the 5' RACE reads through MiXCR, storing one row per CDR3 protein. The sample has 600,000 to 700,000 distinct CDR3 sequences, over 20% seen once. These data were also filed under a second study, of T cells expressing NK-cell markers.

Material for sequencing was PBMCs. These receptors came from a woman aged 18-35 years in good health.

This chain links TRBV27 with TRBJ1-5; unclear D gene. V was trimmed by 3 bases and J by 9 bases, leaving 9 bases between them. This CDR3 has 12 residues. CDR1 and CDR2 from the germline V gene are MNHEY and SMNVEV (reference sequence). The CDR3 DNA is TGTGCCAGCAGTTTGATTGGTAGGCCCCAGCATTTT. It specifies CASSLIGRPQHF.

There are a few counts of this clonotype. The gene calls are TRBV20-1 and TRBJ2-2; D not resolved. CDR1 and CDR2 from the germline V gene are DFQATT and SNEGSKA (reference sequence). The CDR3 covers 11 residues. Trimming took 7 bases from V and 6 from J, leaving 9 bases between them. CDR3 protein: CSVDNAGELFF. CDR3 in DNA: TGCAGTGTTGACAATGCCGGGGAGCTGTTTTTT.

The rearrangement links TRBV20-1 to TRBJ2-1; 10 nucleotides agree with TRBD1. V shed 1 base and J 7 bases; nucleotides not matched to a gene: 4. The CDR3 consists of 14 residues. Germline lookup yields CDR1 DFQATT and CDR2 SNEGSKA (reference sequence). The CDR3 sequence: CSARGTGGTNEQFF. The CDR3 bases are TGCAGTGCTAGAGGGACAGGGGGTACGAATGAGCAGTTCTTC.

The chain carries TRBV6-1 and TRBJ2-4, with D possibly TRBD1 on 6 matching bases. The CDR3 is 14 residues long. Deletions cut 7 bases from V and 15 bases from J, with 25 bases between. The germline V gene encodes CDR1 MNHNS and CDR2 SASEGT. CDR3 coding DNA: TGTGCCAGCACAGAAAAGCTCCGGGACACCGAACGGTACTTC. Amino acids: CASTEKLRDTERYF.

This clonotype has only a few counts. Written as DNA, the CDR3 is TGCAGTGCCTACACAGGGGTCGGATACTATGGCTACACCTTC. This codes for CSAYTGVGYYGYTF. V usage is TRBV20-1 and J usage is TRBJ1-2; TRBD1 agrees at 7 bases. J was trimmed by 3 bases and V by 6 bases; bases with no gene match: 10. This CDR3 is built from 14 residues. Germline V gives CDR1 DFQATT, CDR2 SNEGSKA (reference sequence).

This clonotype was counted between two and nine times. The chain combines TRBV4-3 with TRBJ2-3; D gene uncertain. Germline V gene lookup returns CDR1 LGHNA and CDR2 YSLEER. The CDR3 spans 15 residues. With 0 bases removed from V and 2 bases from J, the gap between germline ends came to 9 bases. CDR3 nucleotides: TGCGCCAGCAGCCAAGATCCGACTTTCACAGATACGCAGTATTTT. Protein product: CASSQDPTFTDTQYF.

This clonotype has more than one count but fewer than ten. This CDR3 is CASSSIRGHEQYF. In nucleotides, the CDR3 is TGTGCCAGCAGTTCAATCAGGGGGCACGAGCAGTACTTC. The genes are TRBV27 and TRBJ2-7; TRBD1 agrees at 8 bases. With V trimmed by 4 bases and J by 5 bases, 4 bases remained unmatched. This CDR3 is built from 13 residues. In germline, CDR1 is MNHEY, CDR2 SMNVEV (reference sequence).

The chain is built from TRBV12-3 or TRBV12-4 and TRBJ2-2; no clear D. Trimming removed 7 bases at V and 2 bases at J, with 8 bases between. The CDR3 covers 13 residues. This chain's CDR3 is CASNRPNTGELFF. In DNA form, the CDR3 reads TGTGCCAGCAACAGACCTAACACCGGGGAGCTGTTTTTT.

This clonotype was picked up a small number of times. The genes are TRBV12-3 or TRBV12-4 and TRBJ2-3; no clear D gene. Between the trimmed V and J ends, which lost 6 bases and 2 bases, there was a span of 15 bases. The CDR3 runs to 15 residues. This chain's CDR3 is CASSPKVPDTDTQYF. The CDR3 DNA is TGTGCCAGCAGCCCGAAGGTCCCCGACACAGATACGCAGTATTTT.

The chain joins TRBV30 to TRBJ2-5, with TRBD1 as a possible D gene (5 bases). V lost 4 bases, J lost 0 bases, and 12 bases lay in between. Per the germline V gene, CDR1 is GTSNPN and CDR2 is SVGIG (reference sequence). This CDR3 contains 14 residues. CDR3 coding DNA: TGTGCCTGGACCCGTGGGGCAGACCAAGAGACCCAGTACTTC. This gives the protein CAWTRGADQETQYF.

This clonotype has more than one count but fewer than ten. The chain employs TRBV6-1 and TRBJ2-7; a weak D match, TRBD1 (6 bases). Germline-derived CDR1 and CDR2 are MNHNS and SASEGT. Trimming cost V 5 bases and J 7 bases, with 15 bases left between them. The CDR3 runs 13 residues. In DNA, the CDR3 is TGTGCCAGCAGTAAAACAGGGCGGAGGGAGCAGTACTTC. Its translation: CASSKTGRREQYF.